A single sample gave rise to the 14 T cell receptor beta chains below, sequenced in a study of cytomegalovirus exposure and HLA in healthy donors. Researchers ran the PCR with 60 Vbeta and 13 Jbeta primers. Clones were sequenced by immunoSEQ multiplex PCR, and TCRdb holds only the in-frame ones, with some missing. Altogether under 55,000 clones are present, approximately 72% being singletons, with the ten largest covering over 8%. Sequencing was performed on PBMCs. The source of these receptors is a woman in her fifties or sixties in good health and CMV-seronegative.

The CDR3 DNA is TGTGCCAGCACCCCTCAGCGGGCCTACGAGCAGTACTTC. Translation gives CASTPQRAYEQYF. The rearrangement joins TRBV7-8 to TRBJ2-7; maybe TRBD2 (6 bases). Per germline, CDR1 SGHVS and CDR2 FQNEAQ. Trimming took off 7 bases at V and 2 bases at J, with 12 bases between the two ends. This CDR3 spans 13 amino acids.

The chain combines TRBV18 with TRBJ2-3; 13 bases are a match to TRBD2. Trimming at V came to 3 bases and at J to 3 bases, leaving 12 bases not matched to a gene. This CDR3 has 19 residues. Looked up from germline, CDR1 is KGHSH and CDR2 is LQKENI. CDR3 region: CASSPGLLAGGPLTDTQYF. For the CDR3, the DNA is TGTGCCAGCTCACCCGGACTACTAGCGGGAGGGCCTCTGACAGATACGCAGTATTTT.

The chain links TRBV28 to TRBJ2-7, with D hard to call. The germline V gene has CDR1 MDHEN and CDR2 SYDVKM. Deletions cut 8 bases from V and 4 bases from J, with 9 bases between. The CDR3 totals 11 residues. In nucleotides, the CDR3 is TGTGCCAGCGGTGACTTATACGAGCAGTACTTC. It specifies CASGDLYEQYF.

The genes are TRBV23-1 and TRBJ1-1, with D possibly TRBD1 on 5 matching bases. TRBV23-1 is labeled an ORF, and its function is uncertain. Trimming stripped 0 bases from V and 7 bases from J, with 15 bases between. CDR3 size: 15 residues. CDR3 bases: TGCGCCAGCAGTCAATCTAGCGGCAGGGCGGTTGAAGCTTTCTTT. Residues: CASSQSSGRAVEAFF.

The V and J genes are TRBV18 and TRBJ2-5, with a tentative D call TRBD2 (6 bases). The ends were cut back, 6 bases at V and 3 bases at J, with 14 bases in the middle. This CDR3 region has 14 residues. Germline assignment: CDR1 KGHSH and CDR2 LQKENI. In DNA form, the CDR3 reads TGTGCCAGCTCGGTTCGGGGGTTCAAAGAGACCCAGTACTTC. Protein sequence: CASSVRGFKETQYF. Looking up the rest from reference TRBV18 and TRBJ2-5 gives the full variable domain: NAGVMQNPRHLVRRRGQEARLRCSPMKGHSHVYWYRQLPEEGLKFMVYLQKENIIDESGMPKERFSAEFPKEGPSILRIQQVVRGDSAAYFCASSVRGFKETQYFGPGTRLLVL.

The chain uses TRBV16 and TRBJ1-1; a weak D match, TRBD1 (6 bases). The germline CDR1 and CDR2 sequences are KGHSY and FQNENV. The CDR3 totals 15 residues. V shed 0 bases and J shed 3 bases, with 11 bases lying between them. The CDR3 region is CASSQSQGIYTEAFF. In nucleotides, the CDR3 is TGTGCCAGCAGCCAATCCCAGGGGATTTACACTGAAGCTTTCTTT.

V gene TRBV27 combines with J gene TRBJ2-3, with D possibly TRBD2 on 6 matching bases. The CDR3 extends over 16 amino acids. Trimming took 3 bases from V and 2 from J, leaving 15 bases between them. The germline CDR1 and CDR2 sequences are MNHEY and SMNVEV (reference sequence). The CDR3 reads CASSFWREPYTDTQYF. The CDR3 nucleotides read TGTGCCAGCAGTTTTTGGAGGGAGCCATACACAGATACGCAGTATTTT.

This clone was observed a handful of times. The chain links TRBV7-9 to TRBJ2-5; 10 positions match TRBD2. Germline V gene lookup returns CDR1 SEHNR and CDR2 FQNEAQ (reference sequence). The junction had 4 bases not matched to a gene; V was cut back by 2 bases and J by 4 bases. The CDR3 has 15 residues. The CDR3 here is CASSLFRLAGETQYF. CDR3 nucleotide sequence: TGTGCCAGCAGCTTATTTAGACTAGCGGGAGAGACCCAGTACTTC.

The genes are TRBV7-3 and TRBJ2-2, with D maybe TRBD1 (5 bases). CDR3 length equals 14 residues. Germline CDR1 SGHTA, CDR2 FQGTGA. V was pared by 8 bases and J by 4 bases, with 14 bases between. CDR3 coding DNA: TGTGCCAGCGGTTCCCAGGGTCCCACCGGGGAGCTGTTTTTT. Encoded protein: CASGSQGPTGELFF.

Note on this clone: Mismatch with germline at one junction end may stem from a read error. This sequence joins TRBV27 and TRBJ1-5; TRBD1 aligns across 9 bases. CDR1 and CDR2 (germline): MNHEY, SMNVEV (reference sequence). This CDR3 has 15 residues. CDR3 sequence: CASSISGTGNQPQHF. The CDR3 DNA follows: TGTGCCAGCAGTATATCCGGGACAGGGAATCAGCCCCAGCATTTT.

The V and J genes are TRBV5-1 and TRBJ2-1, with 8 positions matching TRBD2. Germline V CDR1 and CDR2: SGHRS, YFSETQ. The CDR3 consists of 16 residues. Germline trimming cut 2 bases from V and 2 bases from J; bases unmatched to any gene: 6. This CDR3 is CASSLNSGSPYNEQFF. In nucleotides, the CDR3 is TGCGCCAGCAGCTTAAACAGCGGGAGCCCCTACAATGAGCAGTTCTTC.

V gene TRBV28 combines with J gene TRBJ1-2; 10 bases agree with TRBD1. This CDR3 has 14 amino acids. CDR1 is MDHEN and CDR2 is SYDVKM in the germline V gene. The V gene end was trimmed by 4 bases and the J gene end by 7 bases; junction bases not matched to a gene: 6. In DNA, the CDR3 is TGTGCCAGCAGTTGGGGACAGGGGTTCAGTGGCTACACCTTC. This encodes CASSWGQGFSGYTF.

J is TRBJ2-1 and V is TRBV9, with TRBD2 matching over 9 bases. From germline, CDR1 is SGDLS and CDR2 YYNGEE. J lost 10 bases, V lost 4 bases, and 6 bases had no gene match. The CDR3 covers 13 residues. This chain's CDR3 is CASSKERGAEQFF. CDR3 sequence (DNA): TGTGCCAGCAGCAAAGAGCGGGGGGCCGAGCAGTTCTTC.

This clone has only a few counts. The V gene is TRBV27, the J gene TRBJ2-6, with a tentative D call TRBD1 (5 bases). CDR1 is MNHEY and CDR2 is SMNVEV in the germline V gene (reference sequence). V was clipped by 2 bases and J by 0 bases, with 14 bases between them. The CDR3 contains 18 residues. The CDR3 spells CASSLGAGRSSGANVLTF. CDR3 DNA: TGTGCCAGCAGTTTAGGGGCTGGCCGGAGCTCTGGGGCCAACGTCCTGACTTTC.